A single sample gave rise to the 13 T cell receptor beta chains below, sequenced in a study of blood T cell repertoires in COVID-19. Assay: immunoSEQ multiplex PCR; the TCRdb copy retains only in-frame clones and omits some. The table has about 170,000 clones, less than 85% seen once. Material for sequencing was peripheral blood. The receptor set was obtained from a woman at least 80 years old with active or convalescent COVID-19.

J is TRBJ2-1 and V is TRBV7-9; TRBD1 matches 10 bases. V was pared by 0 bases and J by 9 bases, with 8 bases of the junction left unmatched. Germline lookup yields CDR1 SEHNR and CDR2 FQNEAQ (reference sequence). The CDR3 covers 16 residues. Written as DNA, the CDR3 is TGTGCCAGCAGCTTAGCGCCGGGACAGGGGTCAGGTGAGCAGTTCTTC. Protein: CASSLAPGQGSGEQFF. Full variable domain (remainder filled in from reference TRBV7-9 and TRBJ2-1): DTGVSQNPRHKITKRGQNVTFRCDPISEHNRLYWYRQTLGQGPEFLTYFQNEAQLEKSRLLSDRFSAERPKGSFSTLEIQRTEQGDSAMYLCASSLAPGQGSGEQFFGPGTRLTVL.

This chain connects TRBV27 to TRBJ1-5; D unclear. CDR3 length equals 14 residues. Trimming pared 5 bases from V and 2 bases from J, leaving 10 bases between. Germline loops: CDR1 MNHEY, CDR2 SMNVEV (reference sequence). DNA of the CDR3: TGTGCCAGCAGTGGGAGGGCCCGCAATCAGCCCCAGCATTTT. Encoded protein: CASSGRARNQPQHF.

The chain is built from TRBV2 and TRBJ1-5, with TRBD1 identical over 8 bases. V dropped 6 bases and J dropped 2; count of bases not matched to a gene: 6. Germline-derived CDR1 and CDR2 are SNHLY and FYNNEI. This CDR3 contains 15 residues. The CDR3 sequence is CASSRETGGNQPQHF. The CDR3 DNA is TGTGCCAGCAGCCGCGAGACAGGGGGCAATCAGCCCCAGCATTTT.

The CDR3 is CAAAGRLEGEQFF. CDR3 nucleotide sequence: TGCGCCGCCGCCGGGCGGCTGGAGGGTGAGCAGTTCTTC. J is TRBJ2-1 and V is TRBV10-1; D is possibly TRBD2 (6 bases). The V end lost 11 bases, the J end lost 9 bases, and 20 bases lay between the germline ends. CDR1 and CDR2 (germline): WNHNN, SYGVQD (reference sequence). The CDR3 sequence is 13 residues long.

This clone was observed a handful of times. This sequence joins TRBV18 and TRBJ1-1; D is ambiguous. Germline V lookup: CDR1 KGHSH, CDR2 LQKENI. This CDR3 region has 16 residues. V gave up 6 bases and J gave up 0 bases, with 17 bases separating them. The CDR3 reads CASSQARSALNTEAFF. CDR3 in DNA: TGTGCCAGCTCCCAAGCTCGGTCCGCACTGAACACTGAAGCTTTCTTT.

The chain recombines TRBV20-1 with TRBJ2-1; 8 bases are shared with TRBD1. Germline V gene sequence: CDR1 DFQATT, CDR2 SNEGSKA (reference sequence). The length of the CDR3 is 15 residues. V trimming: 3 bases; J trimming: 2 bases; junction bases outside the gene matches: 6. The CDR3: CSASNTGGPYNEQFF. In nucleotides, the CDR3 is TGCAGTGCTAGTAACACAGGGGGACCCTACAATGAGCAGTTCTTC.

The V gene is TRBV7-8, the J gene TRBJ2-1; D possibly corresponds to TRBD2 (5 bases). There are 13 residues in the CDR3. In germline, CDR1 is SGHVS, CDR2 FQNEAQ. V lost 5 bases to trimming and J lost 5 bases, with 10 bases between them. The CDR3 is CASSPRRHNEQFF. CDR3 bases: TGTGCCAGCAGCCCCCGGAGGCACAATGAGCAGTTCTTC.

The chain has TRBV5-1 and TRBJ1-2; TRBD1 is a possible D gene (6 bases). Germline CDR1 SGHRS, CDR2 YFSETQ. The CDR3 sequence is 14 residues long. Trimming removed 4 bases from V and 4 bases from J, with 14 bases in between. The CDR3 bases are TGCGCCAGCAGCCCGACGACAGGCTTCTATGGCTACACCTTC. This sequence encodes CASSPTTGFYGYTF.

CDR3 bases: TGTGCCAGCAGCATAAAACCCCGGACTAGCGGGAGGGGATACAATGAGCAGTTCTTC. Residues: CASSIKPRTSGRGYNEQFF. This rearrangement joins TRBV7-2 to TRBJ2-1; 15 positions match TRBD2. Losses at the gene ends were 5 bases for V and 4 bases for J; bases not matched to a gene: 12. Per germline, CDR1 SGHTA and CDR2 FQGNSA. The CDR3 is made up of 19 amino acids. The full variable domain, completed using reference TRBV7-2 and TRBJ2-1, is GAGVSQSPSNKVTEKGKDVELRCDPISGHTALYWYRQSLGQGLEFLIYFQGNSAPDKSGLPSDRFSAERTGGSVSTLTIQRTQQEDSAVYLCASSIKPRTSGRGYNEQFFGPGTRLTVL.

This chain links TRBV5-6 with TRBJ2-1; TRBD2 agrees at 15 bases. The germline gives CDR1 SGHDT, CDR2 YYEEEE. Trimming removed 3 bases from V and 4 bases from J; junction bases left unmatched: 5. The CDR3 runs to 17 residues. The CDR3 DNA is TGTGCCAGCAGCTCGGCCGGACTAGCGGGAGGGTACAATGAGCAGTTCTTC. As protein: CASSSAGLAGGYNEQFF.

V and J are TRBV27 and TRBJ2-1; D is possibly TRBD1 (5 bases). Germline V gives CDR1 MNHEY, CDR2 SMNVEV (reference sequence). The CDR3 totals 15 residues. Trimming cost V 8 bases and J 2 bases, with 16 bases left between them. CDR3 protein: CASRRLGPTYNEQFF. DNA for the CDR3: TGTGCCAGCCGTCGTTTGGGGCCTACCTACAATGAGCAGTTCTTC.

The chain is built from TRBV9 and TRBJ2-1; the D is unclear. From germline, CDR1 is SGDLS and CDR2 YYNGEE. The CDR3 runs to 18 residues. Trimming stripped 0 bases from V and 0 bases from J, with 16 bases between. The CDR3 coding sequence is TGTGCCAGCAGCGTAGGCCCCTACACGGGTTCCTCCTACAATGAGCAGTTCTTC. It specifies CASSVGPYTGSSYNEQFF.

Only a few counts were recorded for this clone. This chain connects TRBV28 to TRBJ1-2, with 8 positions matching TRBD1. V was pared by 5 bases and J by 2 bases, with 7 bases of the junction left unmatched. CDR1 and CDR2 from the germline V gene are MDHEN and SYDVKM. This CDR3 contains 15 residues. The CDR3 loop reads CASSTHGQGNYGYTF. CDR3 in DNA: TGTGCCAGCAGTACACACGGACAGGGCAACTATGGCTACACCTTC.